These 30 T cell receptor beta chains came from one sample sequenced in a study of blood T cell repertoires in COVID-19. The repertoire was sequenced with immunoSEQ multiplex PCR; TCRdb's copy has only in-frame clones and lacks some. The sample includes almost 250,000 clones, roughly 91% of them seen just once. Sequenced material: PBMCs or T cells enriched from blood (not recorded which). These receptor sequences come from a woman under 40 who had recovered from COVID-19.

This sequence joins TRBV19 and TRBJ1-2; D is undetermined. This CDR3 has 14 amino acids. Per the germline V gene, CDR1 is LNHDA and CDR2 is SQIVND (reference sequence). The ends were cut back, 6 bases at V and 0 bases at J, with 11 bases in the middle. CDR3 DNA: TGTGCCAGTAGGTCTCCGTCTACTAACTATGGCTACACCTTC. This encodes CASRSPSTNYGYTF.

The CDR3 sequence: CASSLAGPSHGYTF. CDR3 DNA sequence: TGTGCCAGCAGCTTAGCGGGACCTTCACATGGCTACACCTTC. The J gene is TRBJ1-2, the V gene TRBV7-3; D perhaps matches TRBD1 (5 bases). The length of the CDR3 is 14 residues. V was shortened by 2 bases and J by 6 bases, with 13 bases between the two germline ends. Germline CDR1 is SGHTA and CDR2 is FQGTGA.

The CDR3 is CAWSLDTQGAQYF. DNA of the CDR3: TGTGCCTGGAGTCTCGACACTCAAGGGGCCCAGTACTTC. The chain links TRBV30 to TRBJ2-5; possibly TRBD1 for D (5 bases). V shed 2 bases and J shed 9 bases, with 16 bases lying between them. CDR1 and CDR2 from the germline V gene are GTSNPN and SVGIG (reference sequence). This CDR3 is 13 amino acids long.

This chain links TRBV9 with TRBJ1-1; D remains ambiguous. This CDR3 has 14 residues. Germline lookup yields CDR1 SGDLS and CDR2 YYNGEE. V gave up 0 bases and J gave up 1 base, with 7 bases separating them. The CDR3 reads CASSVATGNTEAFF. The CDR3, as DNA: TGTGCCAGCAGCGTAGCTACGGGGAACACTGAAGCTTTCTTT. The complete variable domain, with remaining parts taken from reference TRBV9 and TRBJ1-1, reads DSGVTQTPKHLITATGQRVTLRCSPRSGDLSVYWYQQSLDQGLQFLIQYYNGEERAKGNILERFSAQQFPDLHSELNLSSLELGDSALYFCASSVATGNTEAFFGQGTRLTVV.

The chain combines TRBV6-5 with TRBJ1-5, with TRBD1 matching 10 bases. The V gene end was trimmed by 6 bases and the J gene end by 4 bases; junction bases not matched to a gene: 6. The V gene's germline CDR1 is MNHEY and CDR2 SVGAGI. The CDR3 totals 15 residues. The CDR3 reads CASRGTGAGNQPQHF. In nucleotides, the CDR3 is TGTGCCAGCAGGGGGACAGGGGCCGGGAATCAGCCCCAGCATTTT.

The chain has TRBV15 and TRBJ1-4, with 8 bases aligning to TRBD1. The CDR3 totals 14 residues. Germline CDR1 is LNHNV and CDR2 is YYDKDF (reference sequence). V trimming: 3 bases; J trimming: 7 bases; junction bases outside the gene matches: 4. The CDR3 bases are TGTGCCACCAGCAGGGACAGGGAGGCTGAAAAACTGTTTTTT. This translates into CATSRDREAEKLFF.

This chain joins TRBV6-5 and TRBJ2-7; possibly TRBD1 for D (6 bases). This CDR3 has 13 amino acids. V was cut by 5 bases and J by 2 bases, with 10 bases left in between. The germline CDR1 and CDR2 sequences are MNHEY and SVGAGI. CDR3 amino acids: CASSLGQTYEQYF. CDR3 coding DNA: TGTGCCAGCAGTCTCGGACAGACCTACGAGCAGTACTTC.

The V call is TRBV5-6, the J call TRBJ2-1, with TRBD1 matching over 9 bases. Germline CDR1 and CDR2: SGHDT and YYEEEE. CDR3 length: 17 residues. The V segment lost 1 base and the J segment 1 base; nucleotides outside the gene matches: 6. The CDR3 DNA follows: TGTGCCAGCAGCTTGTCCCCGACAGGGGGATCCTACAATGAGCAGTTCTTC. Its protein is CASSLSPTGGSYNEQFF.

The chain employs TRBV27 and TRBJ2-7; 7 bases fit TRBD2. V lost 6 bases, J lost 4 bases, and 6 bases stayed unmatched. The germline gives CDR1 MNHEY, CDR2 SMNVEV (reference sequence). CDR3 length equals 13 residues. The CDR3 sequence is CASSLAEAYEQYF. The CDR3 region has the DNA TGTGCCAGCAGCCTAGCGGAGGCATACGAGCAGTACTTC.

The chain has TRBV7-9 and TRBJ1-1; 11 bases match TRBD1. Germline V gene sequence: CDR1 SEHNR, CDR2 FQNEAQ (reference sequence). The CDR3 runs to 16 residues. V lost 4 bases and J lost 1; bases outside the gene matches: 5. The CDR3 here is CASSYGQGAGNTEAFF. The CDR3 nucleotides read TGTGCCAGCAGCTATGGACAGGGGGCAGGGAACACTGAAGCTTTCTTT.

The chain couples TRBV4-2 to TRBJ1-2; 11 bases align to TRBD1. Germline CDR1 and CDR2: LGHNA and YNFKEQ. With V trimmed by 1 base and J by 9 bases, 10 bases remained unmatched. The CDR3 has 16 residues. The CDR3 coding sequence is TGTGCCAGCAGCCAAGTTTCTTGGACAGGGGGCATGAGCTACACCTTC. Translating gives CASSQVSWTGGMSYTF.

A single count supports this clone. The gene calls are TRBV29-1 and TRBJ2-1; perhaps TRBD2 as D (5 bases). The germline V and J ends were trimmed by 2 bases and 4 bases, with 15 bases remaining between them. The CDR3 contains 15 residues. Germline V CDR1 and CDR2: SQVTM, ANQGSEA. The CDR3 protein is CSVERKGVQYNEQFF. CDR3 coding DNA: TGCAGCGTTGAAAGAAAGGGAGTCCAATACAATGAGCAGTTCTTC.

This clone was detected many times. The rearrangement uses TRBV11-2 and TRBJ1-2, with D unresolved. CDR1 and CDR2 from the germline V gene are SGHAT and FQNNGV. V was pared by 5 bases and J by 12 bases, with 13 bases between. The length of the CDR3 is 11 residues. The CDR3 coding sequence is TGTGCCAGCAGCCCCGGGAGGGTTCACACCTTC. Protein: CASSPGRVHTF.

The J gene is TRBJ1-1, the V gene TRBV5-1, with 9 bases that match TRBD1. The germline gives CDR1 SGHRS, CDR2 YFSETQ. The CDR3 covers 15 residues. With 3 bases clipped from V and 11 bases from J, the junction kept 14 bases outside the gene matches. The CDR3 DNA reads TGCGCCAGCAGCTCGGACTATGGGACAGGGAGCCTTGCTTTCTTT. Residues: CASSSDYGTGSLAFF.

The chain recombines TRBV11-1 with TRBJ2-2; 9 nucleotides line up with TRBD1. The J segment lost 8 bases and the V segment lost 5 bases, leaving 12 bases of the junction unmatched. The CDR3 length is 16 residues. CDR1 SGHAT and CDR2 FQDESV come from the germline V gene (reference sequence). The CDR3 reads CASSPLTGGIVGELFF. CDR3 DNA: TGTGCCAGCAGCCCCCTGACAGGGGGTATTGTTGGGGAGCTGTTTTTT.

This clone has only one observation. The V and J genes are TRBV5-1 and TRBJ2-5, with D perhaps TRBD1 (6 bases). CDR1 and CDR2 from the germline V gene are SGHRS and YFSETQ. The CDR3 contains 14 residues. V lost 4 bases to trimming and J lost 4 bases, with 14 bases between them. The CDR3 is CASSTTGLSETQYF. In DNA, the CDR3 is TGCGCCAGCAGCACAACAGGGTTATCAGAGACCCAGTACTTC.

This chain joins TRBV28 and TRBJ1-4, with D unclear. Germline V lookup: CDR1 MDHEN, CDR2 SYDVKM. This CDR3 region has 15 residues. With 6 bases removed from V and 8 bases from J, the gap between germline ends came to 19 bases. Here the CDR3 DNA reads TGTGCCAGCAGAGTCTCGGGAGCTTCTACGGAAAAACTGTTTTTT. Translated, it gives CASRVSGASTEKLFF.

This chain links TRBV5-5 with TRBJ1-1, with D uncertain. Germline V CDR1 and CDR2: SGHKS, YYEKEE (reference sequence). The CDR3 consists of 13 residues. Trimming shortened V by 3 bases and J by 3 bases, and 9 bases separated the two germline ends. The CDR3 sequence is CASSWRADTEAFF. The CDR3 DNA follows: TGTGCCAGCAGCTGGAGGGCTGACACTGAAGCTTTCTTT.

V usage is TRBV2 and J usage is TRBJ1-6; 9 bases are shared with TRBD1. The ends lost 6 bases at V and 5 bases at J; junction bases unmatched: 8. This CDR3 is built from 16 residues. CDR1 is SNHLY, CDR2 FYNNEI, per germline. The CDR3 spells CASRDLDRGDNSPLHF. CDR3 in DNA: TGTGCCAGCAGGGATTTGGACAGGGGCGATAATTCACCCCTCCACTTT.

This clone was observed a handful of times. The chain recombines TRBV5-6 with TRBJ1-2; D might be TRBD1 (6 bases). In germline, CDR1 is SGHDT, CDR2 YYEEEE. Trimming took off 3 bases at V and 7 bases at J, with 13 bases between the two ends. The CDR3 has 13 amino acids. CDR3 sequence reads: CASSSGQFGGYTF. In DNA form, the CDR3 reads TGTGCCAGCAGCTCCGGACAGTTTGGTGGCTACACCTTC.

This clone has just a few counts. The chain employs TRBV29-1 and TRBJ2-7; TRBD1 agrees at 8 bases. Trimming took 7 bases from V and 1 from J; bases not matched to a gene: 3. This CDR3 is built from 12 residues. The germline CDR1 and CDR2 sequences are SQVTM and ANQGSEA. This CDR3 is CSARDRSYEQYF. DNA for the CDR3: TGCAGCGCTCGGGACAGGTCCTACGAGCAGTACTTC.

The chain couples TRBV30 to TRBJ2-7, with 7 bases matching TRBD1. The germline V gene has CDR1 GTSNPN and CDR2 SVGIG (reference sequence). The V and J ends lost 5 bases and 2 bases, in that order; junction bases with no gene match: 3. This CDR3 has 12 residues. In nucleotides, the CDR3 is TGTGCCTGGGAGACAGGGCCCTACGAGCAGTACTTC. Its translation: CAWETGPYEQYF.

This clone was observed a few times. The chain combines TRBV7-6 with TRBJ2-1, with a weak D call TRBD1 (5 bases). The CDR3 is made up of 14 amino acids. Trimming left V 1 base short and J 7 bases short, with 11 bases between. Germline values: CDR1 SGHVS, CDR2 FNYEAQ. CDR3 bases: TGTGCCAGCAGCTTAGGGGGCCTAGGTAATGAGCAGTTCTTC. Translated, it gives CASSLGGLGNEQFF.

This chain links TRBV28 with TRBJ1-2; 9 positions agree with TRBD1. The germline V gene has CDR1 MDHEN and CDR2 SYDVKM. The CDR3 loop spans 17 amino acids. Trimming at V came to 2 bases and at J to 5 bases, leaving 12 bases not matched to a gene. Written as DNA, the CDR3 is TGTGCCAGCAGTTTACACAGGGGGCGGGACTCCCATTATGGCTACACCTTC. Encoded protein: CASSLHRGRDSHYGYTF.

The CDR3 loop is CSARELRVAFF. The CDR3 nucleotides read TGCAGTGCTAGAGAACTCCGGGTGGCTTTCTTT. V gene TRBV20-1 combines with J gene TRBJ1-1; D not resolved. CDR3 length: 11 residues. Germline V gene lookup returns CDR1 DFQATT and CDR2 SNEGSKA (reference sequence). Trimming took 0 bases from V and 11 from J, leaving 10 bases between them.

This chain uses TRBV7-8 with TRBJ2-5; 8 nucleotides match TRBD1. This CDR3 spans 13 amino acids. V gave up 5 bases and J gave up 4 bases; unmatched junction bases: 3. Germline CDR1 and CDR2: SGHVS and FQNEAQ. CDR3 amino acids: CASSPDRAETQYF. The DNA of the CDR3 is TGTGCCAGCAGCCCGGACAGGGCAGAGACCCAGTACTTC.

The chain has TRBV12-5 and TRBJ1-5; D not resolved. V was shortened by 1 base and J by 2 bases, with 6 bases between the two germline ends. Germline assignment: CDR1 LGHNT and CDR2 FRNRAP. The CDR3 covers 14 residues. In nucleotides, the CDR3 is TGTGCTAGTGGTTTGGAGGGAGGCAATCAGCCCCAGCATTTT. This translates into CASGLEGGNQPQHF.

The rearrangement joins TRBV3-1 (or the pseudogene TRBV3-2) to TRBJ1-1, with TRBD1 as a possible D gene (5 bases). The CDR3 is 13 residues long. Germline values: CDR1 LGHDT, CDR2 YNNKEL (reference sequence). V lost 5 bases and J lost 1, with 8 bases in between. The CDR3 DNA reads as TGTGCCAGCAGCGGGGCAAGGAACACTGAAGCTTTCTTT. It yields the protein CASSGARNTEAFF.

The chain is built from TRBV28 and TRBJ1-1; 7 bases map to TRBD1. Germline lookup yields CDR1 MDHEN and CDR2 SYDVKM. The CDR3 totals 15 residues. The V and J ends lost 7 bases and 3 bases, in that order; junction bases with no gene match: 11. The chain's CDR3 is CASIRGAQGDTEAFF. For the CDR3, the DNA is TGTGCCAGCATCCGAGGGGCCCAGGGGGACACTGAAGCTTTCTTT.

J is TRBJ2-7 and V is TRBV28; TRBD1 matches 8 bases. The CDR3 is made up of 13 amino acids. With V trimmed by 5 bases and J by 3 bases, 3 bases remained unmatched. The germline V gene encodes CDR1 MDHEN and CDR2 SYDVKM. CDR3 DNA sequence: TGTGCCAGCAGTCGGGGACAGGTCTACGAGCAGTACTTC. This encodes CASSRGQVYEQYF.